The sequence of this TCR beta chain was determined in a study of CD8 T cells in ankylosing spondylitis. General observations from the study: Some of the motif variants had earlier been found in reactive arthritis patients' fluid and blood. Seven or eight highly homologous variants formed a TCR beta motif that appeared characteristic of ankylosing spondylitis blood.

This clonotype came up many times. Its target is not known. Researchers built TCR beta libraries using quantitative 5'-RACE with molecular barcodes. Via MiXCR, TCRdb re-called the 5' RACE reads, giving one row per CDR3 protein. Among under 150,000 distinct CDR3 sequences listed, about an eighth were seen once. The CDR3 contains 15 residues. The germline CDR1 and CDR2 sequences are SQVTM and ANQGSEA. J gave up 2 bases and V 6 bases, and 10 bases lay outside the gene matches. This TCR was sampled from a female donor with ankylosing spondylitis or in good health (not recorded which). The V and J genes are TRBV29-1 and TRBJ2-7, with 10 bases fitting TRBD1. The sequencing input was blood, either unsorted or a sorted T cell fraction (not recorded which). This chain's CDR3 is CSVTPRDRGTYEQYF. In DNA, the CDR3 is TGCAGCGTGACCCCGAGGGACAGGGGAACCTACGAGCAGTACTTC.